Following are 5 T cell receptor beta chains from one sample sequenced in a study of lymphopenia after photon versus proton radiotherapy. The data were produced by immunoSEQ multiplex PCR, yet TCRdb's version contains in-frame clones alone and is incomplete. Altogether 50,000 to 65,000 clones are present, roughly 87% being singletons, with the ten largest covering around 13%. This specimen was peripheral blood, taken from a patient treated with proton-based radiotherapy. The receptors originated from an elderly man with esophageal cancer.

The genes are TRBV27 and TRBJ1-4, with D unclear. Germline V gene sequence: CDR1 MNHEY, CDR2 SMNVEV (reference sequence). The CDR3 contains 16 residues. The V end was cut by 4 bases, the J end by 7 bases, with 19 bases between. The DNA of the CDR3 is TGTGCCAGCAGTTGGGAGGCCCGGACGTTGGGTGAAAAACTGTTTTTT. It specifies CASSWEARTLGEKLFF.

V usage is TRBV19 and J usage is TRBJ1-2; TRBD1 agrees at 9 bases. Germline assignment: CDR1 LNHDA and CDR2 SQIVND (reference sequence). V was pared by 5 bases and J by 4 bases, with 5 bases of the junction left unmatched. This CDR3 spans 14 amino acids. The CDR3 sequence is CASSPGQGSYGYTF. CDR3 in DNA: TGTGCCAGTAGTCCCGGACAGGGGAGCTATGGCTACACCTTC.

This rearrangement joins TRBV19 to TRBJ2-3; 11 bases are a match to TRBD2. V shed 3 bases, J shed 4 bases, and the junction held 6 bases outside the gene matches. Germline V gives CDR1 LNHDA, CDR2 SQIVND (reference sequence). The CDR3 totals 16 residues. The CDR3 reads CASSIGTSGSADTQYF. CDR3 nucleotides: TGTGCCAGTAGTATTGGGACTAGCGGTTCAGCAGATACGCAGTATTTT.

This clone was seen only a few times. This chain uses TRBV7-9 with TRBJ1-2; the match to TRBD1 covers 8 bases. This CDR3 has 15 amino acids. The trim removed 4 bases at V and 4 bases at J, leaving 8 bases unmatched. The germline gives CDR1 SEHNR, CDR2 FQNEAQ (reference sequence). DNA for the CDR3: TGTGCCAGCAGCTACCCAGGGGGCGAGGGCTATGGCTACACCTTC. Amino acids: CASSYPGGEGYGYTF.

The J gene is TRBJ2-2, the V gene TRBV9; perhaps D is TRBD1 or TRBD2 (5 bases each). Germline V gives CDR1 SGDLS, CDR2 YYNGEE. CDR3 length: 15 amino acids. Deletions cut 4 bases from V and 4 bases from J, with 14 bases between. The CDR3 nucleotides read TGTGCCAGCAGCAGAGGGGCCCGGGGCACCGGGGAGCTGTTTTTT. Protein sequence: CASSRGARGTGELFF.